This TCR beta chain stems from a study of T cell repertoires in cytomegalovirus infection. Study context: It can be stated that public TCR beta signatures indicated CMV infection as well as a matching HLA type. Findings of the study overall: Identification of carriers of CMV plus the relevant HLA was performed using cumulative public TCR beta family frequency. In two of eight donors, the top clonotype was HLA-C-restricted CMV-specific.

TCRdb redid the calling of the reads with MiXCR, one entry per CDR3 protein. This sample carries 250,000 to 300,000 distinct CDR3 sequences, about 15% of them seen once, and the ten largest clones take roughly half. The table lists this clonotype with many counts. Its antigen is undetermined. This CDR3 region has 15 residues. The germline CDR1 and CDR2 sequences are MGHDK and SYGVNS. With 1 base removed from V and 5 bases from J, the gap between germline ends came to 14 bases. The chain carries TRBV25-1 and TRBJ2-5; a possible D gene is TRBD2 (6 bases). Sequencing used CD8+ T cells from PBMCs. This receptor was identified in a human donor in good health (CMV status not recorded). Some clones in this sample may be carry-over from other donors' samples. The CDR3 nucleotides are TGTGCCAGCAGTGAATTACTAGCTTCAGCCGAGACCCAGTACTTC. Translating gives CASSELLASAETQYF.